What follows describes a single T cell receptor (beta chain). Its antigen has not been determined. Base quality data are lacking; no much larger clone is found one base away. The junction carries 19 bases between V and J, which are trimmed by 5 bases and 5 bases respectively. CDR1 and CDR2, per the germline V gene (reference sequence), are LNHDA and SQIVND. The CDR3 goes from the cysteine to the phenylalanine over 15 residues. Only the CDR3 region is kept as DNA, spanning 45 bases read in frame from base 1. The data derive from a study of blood T cell repertoires in COVID-19 (dated by TCRdb to about 2020). For the wider study: Samples covering the acute and convalescent phases of COVID-19 were provided by collaborators in the United States, Italy and Spain. The prospective study material was composed of cDNA or gDNA derived from T cells, B-cell-depleted T cells, or PBMCs. Subjects who had been exposed to COVID-19, were actively infected with it, or had recovered from it provided the deeply sampled blood TCRbeta repertoires that made up the dataset. The repertoires were released in a freely available public database intended as a resource for research on the immune response to SARS-CoV-2. Samples came from the ongoing ImmuneRACE study (first 160 participants) plus 1,254 subjects from 6 global collaborators. Sample metadata almost always included a de-identified subject ID, COVID-19 status, age in years and sex. Where available, HLA class I and class II types were taken from metadata supplied by the sample provider and were not determined by assay-based typing.

Collaborating institutions collected whole blood in K2EDTA tubes following their own protocols. Collaborator samples were shipped for TCRbeta analysis as frozen whole blood, isolated PBMCs, or DNA extracted from either sample type. TCRbeta CDR3 regions were amplified from genomic DNA using the immunoSEQ Assay, a bias-controlled multiplex PCR. In the original analysis: Within the assay, amplification of reference gene primers was used to estimate how many nucleated cells each sample contained. Sequence reads were collapsed and filtered to measure the absolute abundance of every unique TCRbeta CDR3 rearrangement. For each sample, productive Simpson clonality was calculated by taking the square root of Simpson's diversity index across productive rearrangements. This immuneACCESS table, as held by TCRdb, lists in-frame sequences with V and J called but not all clones. Of the missing ones, under half trace to an unresolved V gene in checked studies; the others have no known cause. That table gives V, J and clone size, and the DNA gave D and trimming. In all, the sample holds 150,000 or so clones, and about 89% of those were seen once. The ten largest make up approximately 6.2% of the sample.

Beyond this particular receptor, the publication reports: How much clinical and demographic metadata was included differed by source and by participant, and the metadata was provided uncurated.

The clonotype was recovered from a man older than 75 with acute or convalescent COVID-19. The specimen was peripheral blood. The chain links TRBV19 with TRBJ2-7; the D gene is perhaps TRBD2, from 6 matching bases. CDR3 reads: CASSLPGGEWDEQYF. The nucleotide sequence is given as TGTGCCAGTAGTCTCCCGGGCGGGGAATGGGACGAGCAGTACTTC.